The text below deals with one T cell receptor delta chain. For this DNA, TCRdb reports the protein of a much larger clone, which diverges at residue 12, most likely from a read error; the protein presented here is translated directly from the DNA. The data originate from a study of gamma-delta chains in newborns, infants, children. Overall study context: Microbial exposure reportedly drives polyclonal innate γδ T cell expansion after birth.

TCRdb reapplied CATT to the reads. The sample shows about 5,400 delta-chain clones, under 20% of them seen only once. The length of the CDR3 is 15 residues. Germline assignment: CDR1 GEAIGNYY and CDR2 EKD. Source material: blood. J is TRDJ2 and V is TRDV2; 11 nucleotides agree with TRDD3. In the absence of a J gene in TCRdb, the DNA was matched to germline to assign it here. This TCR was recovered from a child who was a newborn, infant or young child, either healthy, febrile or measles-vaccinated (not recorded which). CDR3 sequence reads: CACDILGDMTAKLFF. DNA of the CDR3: TGTGCCTGTGACATACTGGGGGATATGACAGCAAAACTCTTCTTT.